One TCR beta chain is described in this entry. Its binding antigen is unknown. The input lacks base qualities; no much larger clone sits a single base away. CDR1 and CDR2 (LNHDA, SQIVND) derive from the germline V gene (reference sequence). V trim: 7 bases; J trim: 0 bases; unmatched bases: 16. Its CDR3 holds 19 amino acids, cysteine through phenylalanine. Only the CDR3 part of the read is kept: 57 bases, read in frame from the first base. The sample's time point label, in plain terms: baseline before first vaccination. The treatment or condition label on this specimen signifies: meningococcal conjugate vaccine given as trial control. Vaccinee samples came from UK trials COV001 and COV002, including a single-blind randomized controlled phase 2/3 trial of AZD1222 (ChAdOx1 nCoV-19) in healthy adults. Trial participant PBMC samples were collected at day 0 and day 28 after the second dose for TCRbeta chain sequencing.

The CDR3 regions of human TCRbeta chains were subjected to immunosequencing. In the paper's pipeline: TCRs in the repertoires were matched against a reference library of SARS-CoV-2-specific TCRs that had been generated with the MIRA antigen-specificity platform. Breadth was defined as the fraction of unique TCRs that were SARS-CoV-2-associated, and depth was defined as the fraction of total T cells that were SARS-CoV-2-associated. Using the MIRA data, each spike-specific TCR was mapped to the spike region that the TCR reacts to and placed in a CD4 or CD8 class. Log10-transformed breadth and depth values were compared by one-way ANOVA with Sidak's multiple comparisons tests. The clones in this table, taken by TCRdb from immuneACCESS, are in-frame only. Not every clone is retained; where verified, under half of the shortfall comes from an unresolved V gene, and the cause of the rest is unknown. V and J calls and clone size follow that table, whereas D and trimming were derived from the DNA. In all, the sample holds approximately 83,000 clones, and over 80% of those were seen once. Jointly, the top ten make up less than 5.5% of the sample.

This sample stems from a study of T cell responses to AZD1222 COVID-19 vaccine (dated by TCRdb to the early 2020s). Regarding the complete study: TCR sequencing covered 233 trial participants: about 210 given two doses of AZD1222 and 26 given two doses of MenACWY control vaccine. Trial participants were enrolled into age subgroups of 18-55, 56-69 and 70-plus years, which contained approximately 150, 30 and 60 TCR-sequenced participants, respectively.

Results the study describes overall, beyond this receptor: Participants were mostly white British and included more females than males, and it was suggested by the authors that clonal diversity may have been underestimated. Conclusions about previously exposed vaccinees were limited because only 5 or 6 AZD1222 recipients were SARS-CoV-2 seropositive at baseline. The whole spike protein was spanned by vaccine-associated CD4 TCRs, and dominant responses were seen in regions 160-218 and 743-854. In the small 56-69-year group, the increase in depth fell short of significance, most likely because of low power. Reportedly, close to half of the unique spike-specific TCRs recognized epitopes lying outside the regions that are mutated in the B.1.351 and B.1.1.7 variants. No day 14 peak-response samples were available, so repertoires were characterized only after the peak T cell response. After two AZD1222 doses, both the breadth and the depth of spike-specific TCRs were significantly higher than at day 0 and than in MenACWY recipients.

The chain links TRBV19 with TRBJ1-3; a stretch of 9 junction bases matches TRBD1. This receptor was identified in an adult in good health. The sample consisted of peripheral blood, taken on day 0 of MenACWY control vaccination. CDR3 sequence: CASTDPRGQGLLSGNTIYF. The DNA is TGTGCCAGTACCGACCCCAGGGGACAGGGCCTACTCTCTGGAAACACCATATATTTT.